Described below is a single TCR beta chain sequence and its context. This clone has a single count. Its antigen is not yet known. Base qualities are missing; no much larger clone stands one base away. The sample comes from a study of vaccination effects on CD4 cells after COVID-19 (dated by TCRdb to 2021 to 2024). The study in broad terms: Each participant received two doses of an mRNA SARS-CoV-2 vaccine, either BNT162b2 or mRNA-1273. The study compared SARS-CoV-2 spike-specific CD4+ TCR repertoires before and after mRNA vaccination in COVID-19 convalescent patients and infection-naive vaccine recipients. A total of over nine COVID-19 convalescent patients and several SARS-CoV-2-naive healthy vaccine recipients were included in the full study. Cultures from other donors in the study were sequenced with the Oncomine TCR Beta short-read assay on an Illumina iSeq 100.

On the study overall, not on this receptor specifically: Only a small number of convalescent patients were included, and no early post-infection timepoints were available, which limited the study. Clones induced by infection and clones induced by vaccination both contracted markedly at late timepoints after vaccination, which fits with T cell responses waning over time. In healthy vaccine recipients, vaccine-induced clones were almost all SARS-CoV-2 mono-reactive, with only 1 of 255 being cross-reactive with common cold coronaviruses.

To prepare the library, the immunoSEQ multiplex PCR assay was applied. DNA from the cultured and isolated CD4+ T cells underwent TCR beta CDR3 sequencing. In the paper's pipeline: Non-productive TCR sequences were removed and reads were trimmed to the CDR3 region, keeping CDR3s of at least 7 amino acids. The MANAFEST web app was used to pick out antigen-specific clonotypes by comparing their expansion in peptide wells with that in reference cultures. For clones to be considered positive, expansion at FDR<0.05 versus reference and all other wells, an odds ratio above 5, and a frequency above 0.1% in two replicate wells were required. Cross-reactive clonotypes were defined as significantly expanded in SARS-CoV-2 spike wells and in at least one common cold coronavirus spike condition. Using the stringdist R package, CDR3 similarity was measured by Levenshtein distance, and unrooted trees were constructed with ape in R 3.6.1. TCRdb mirrors the immuneACCESS table, restricted to in-frame sequences. Some clones are absent from its copies; in checked studies, under half trace to an unresolved V gene, and the reason for the others is unknown. V and J calls and clone size come straight from that table; D and trimming were deduced from the DNA. The sample includes approximately 13,000 clones, with over 65% observed a single time. The ten most abundant clones make up around 23% of the sample.

The ViraFEST assay stimulated PBMC with viral peptide pools and then used TCR sequencing to identify antigen-specific CD4+ T cell clonotypes by expansion. After less than 13 days of culture, CD4+ T cells were isolated with the EasySep CD4+ T cell isolation kit. None of the healthy vaccine recipients had a prior SARS-CoV-2 infection, which was confirmed by nucleocapsid antibody tests that came back negative both before and after vaccination. Approximately 2 million PBMC per well were cultured in IMDM with roughly 5% human AB serum, 8.5 to 10 IU/ml IL-2 and gentamicin, plus 10 ug/ml peptides. On days 3 and 7, half of the culture medium was replaced with fresh IL-2-containing medium. Unless noted otherwise, every peptide stimulation condition was cultured in triplicate wells. PBMC were separated from whole blood using Ficoll-Paque Plus gradient centrifugation and were then either cryopreserved at -140C or used fresh. The overlapping peptide pools covered the spike proteins of SARS-CoV-2 and of the common cold coronaviruses HCoV-NL63, HCoV-OC43 and HCoV-229E. The QIAamp micro DNA kit was used to extract genomic DNA from the cultured CD4+ T cells.

The receptor was isolated from a human donor who received a COVID-19 vaccine. The source was CD4+ T cells from PBMCs cultured with HCoV-229E spike peptides, collected before COVID-19 vaccination. This specimen's cell subset or site label, interpreted: HCoV-229E spike overlapping peptide pool stimulation.

The DNA sequence follows: TGTGCCAGCAGCTTAGAAGTAGGTGGACTGATCTCTGGAAACACCATATATTTT. It codes for CASSLEVGGLISGNTIYF. Rearrangement joined TRBV7-6 to TRBJ1-3; too little of a D gene remains to name it. Trimming costs V 1 base and J 0 bases, and their ends lie 16 bases apart. CDR1 and CDR2 are drawn from the germline V gene: SGHVS, FNYEAQ. There are 18 amino acids in the CDR3, from cysteine to phenylalanine inclusive. The sequence is cut down to CDR3 DNA, 54 bases in frame from base 1.